The rows below give T cell receptor beta chains drawn from one sample of a study of multiple sclerosis patients with progressive multifocal leukoencephalopathy. Libraries were prepared by immunoSEQ multiplex PCR; TCRdb keeps only in-frame clonotypes and omits some of them. The top ten clones hold 2% to 2.5% of a sample with about 25,000 clones, approximately 90% of them seen once. The sequencing here drew on PBMCs, taken from a patient treated with natalizumab. The source of these receptors is a man aged 30 to 39 with multiple sclerosis. CDR3s include the opening cysteine and the closing phenylalanine or tryptophan. A D gene is named only where the DNA matches it firmly. For some rows the clone size is stated as once, few or many, or as a class when expanded; others skip it.

v_gene: TRBV10-3; j_gene: TRBJ2-3; d_gene: TRBD2; abundance: NA; CDR3nt: TGTGCCATCAGTGACCCCCAGCGGGGTCGCACAGATACGCAGTATTTT; CDR3aa: CAISDPQRGRTDTQYF
v_gene: TRBV14; j_gene: TRBJ2-6; d_gene: NA; abundance: NA; CDR3nt: TGTGCCAGCATTGGTGCTGGGGCCAACGTCCTGACTTTC; CDR3aa: CASIGAGANVLTF
v_gene: TRBV6-5; j_gene: TRBJ1-2; d_gene: NA; abundance: NA; CDR3nt: TGTGCCAGCAGTCCCGGGCTCTATGGCTACACCTTC; CDR3aa: CASSPGLYGYTF
v_gene: TRBV11-3; j_gene: TRBJ1-1; d_gene: NA; abundance: NA; CDR3nt: TGTGCCAGCAGCTTAGATCTCTTAGGAACCAAAACAAATATGAACACTGAAGCTTTCTTT; CDR3aa: CASSLDLLGTKTNMNTEAFF
v_gene: TRBV2; j_gene: TRBJ2-3; d_gene: NA; abundance: NA; CDR3nt: TGTGCCAGCAGCAAGGTTATAGGGTATAGCGATACGCAGTATTTT; CDR3aa: CASSKVIGYSDTQYF
v_gene: TRBV5-6; j_gene: TRBJ2-3; d_gene: TRBD2; abundance: NA; CDR3nt: TGTGCCAGCAGCTTCGGCCTCGCGGGAGTGGGCACAGATACGCAGTATTTT; CDR3aa: CASSFGLAGVGTDTQYF
v_gene: TRBV9; j_gene: TRBJ2-2; d_gene: NA; abundance: few; CDR3nt: TGTGCCAGCAGATCAGGGAGGAACACCGGGGAGCTGTTTTTT; CDR3aa: CASRSGRNTGELFF
v_gene: TRBV5-1; j_gene: TRBJ2-2; d_gene: TRBD1; abundance: NA; CDR3nt: TGCGCCAGCAGCCTGGGACAGGGATTAGTCGGGGAGCTGTTTTTT; CDR3aa: CASSLGQGLVGELFF
v_gene: TRBV18; j_gene: TRBJ1-1; d_gene: NA; abundance: NA; CDR3nt: TGTGCCAGCTCACCTGGACAAGGGAACACTGAAGCTTTCTTT; CDR3aa: CASSPGQGNTEAFF
v_gene: TRBV14; j_gene: TRBJ2-1; d_gene: NA; abundance: NA; CDR3nt: TGTGCCAGCAGCCAAAATCTGGACACCGGGCCCTACAATGAGCAGTTCTTC; CDR3aa: CASSQNLDTGPYNEQFF
v_gene: TRBV4-1; j_gene: TRBJ2-2; d_gene: NA; abundance: NA; CDR3nt: TGCGCCAGCAGCCAAATCCCGGGAGCGGGGAACACCGGGGAGCTGTTTTTT; CDR3aa: CASSQIPGAGNTGELFF
v_gene: TRBV11-2; j_gene: TRBJ2-5; d_gene: NA; abundance: NA; CDR3nt: TGTGCCAGCAGCTTACGGGTTGTGGGTTGGCGGGAAGAGACCCAGTACTTC; CDR3aa: CASSLRVVGWREETQYF
v_gene: TRBV7-9; j_gene: TRBJ2-7; d_gene: NA; abundance: NA; CDR3nt: TGTGCCAGCAGCTTACGGGAAGTAGCATACGAGCAGTACTTC; CDR3aa: CASSLREVAYEQYF
v_gene: TRBV5-1; j_gene: TRBJ2-2; d_gene: NA; abundance: NA; CDR3nt: TGCGCCAGCAGCTTGGCGGGGGCAGGGGTCGGGGAGCTGTTTTTT; CDR3aa: CASSLAGAGVGELFF
v_gene: TRBV5-1; j_gene: TRBJ1-2; d_gene: NA; abundance: NA; CDR3nt: TGCGCCAGCAGCGGGCTCAGGGTTGGCTACACCTTC; CDR3aa: CASSGLRVGYTF
v_gene: TRBV19; j_gene: TRBJ1-1; d_gene: NA; abundance: few; CDR3nt: TGTGCCAGTAGTCCCCTCGGGGGCGCGAACACTGAAGCTTTCTTT; CDR3aa: CASSPLGGANTEAFF
v_gene: TRBV6-5; j_gene: TRBJ2-5; d_gene: NA; abundance: NA; CDR3nt: TGTGCCAGCAGTTACTCGGGATTGCAGACCCAGTACTTC; CDR3aa: CASSYSGLQTQYF
v_gene: TRBV6-5; j_gene: TRBJ2-3; d_gene: NA; abundance: NA; CDR3nt: TGTGCCAGCAGTCCCCTATTGAGAGATACGCAGTATTTT; CDR3aa: CASSPLLRDTQYF
v_gene: TRBV6-5; j_gene: TRBJ2-1; d_gene: TRBD2; abundance: NA; CDR3nt: TGTGCCAGCAGTTACTTCGACTGGGGGGGTGGTGGTGAGCAGTTCTTC; CDR3aa: CASSYFDWGGGGEQFF
v_gene: TRBV20-1; j_gene: TRBJ2-5; d_gene: NA; abundance: NA; CDR3nt: TGCAGTGCCCTAACCCAAGAGACCCAGTACTTC; CDR3aa: CSALTQETQYF
v_gene: TRBV9; j_gene: TRBJ2-4; d_gene: NA; abundance: NA; CDR3nt: TGTGCCAGCAGCGCAGACGCTACCCACAAAAACATTCAGTACTTC; CDR3aa: CASSADATHKNIQYF
v_gene: TRBV7-2; j_gene: TRBJ2-1; d_gene: NA; abundance: NA; CDR3nt: TGTGCCAGCAGCTTATCGGTAGGGGTCAACAATGAGCAGTTCTTC; CDR3aa: CASSLSVGVNNEQFF
v_gene: TRBV25-1; j_gene: TRBJ1-2; d_gene: TRBD1; abundance: NA; CDR3nt: TGTGCCAGCGCTGTCGTCGGACAGGGGGCGGGCGGCTACACCTTC; CDR3aa: CASAVVGQGAGGYTF
v_gene: TRBV5-1; j_gene: TRBJ1-1; d_gene: TRBD1; abundance: NA; CDR3nt: TGCGCCAGCAGCTTGGGGCAGGGGGCTTTGGAAGCTTTCTTT; CDR3aa: CASSLGQGALEAFF
v_gene: TRBV2; j_gene: TRBJ1-1; d_gene: NA; abundance: NA; CDR3nt: TGTGCCAGCAGTGAAGCTTCGACATATAGGACTGAAGCTTTCTTT; CDR3aa: CASSEASTYRTEAFF
v_gene: TRBV4-1; j_gene: TRBJ1-3; d_gene: TRBD1; abundance: NA; CDR3nt: TGCGCCAGCAGCGTGACAGGGCGGTCGGGAAACACCATATATTTT; CDR3aa: CASSVTGRSGNTIYF
v_gene: TRBV19; j_gene: TRBJ1-5; d_gene: NA; abundance: NA; CDR3nt: TGTGCCAGTAGTATAGTACAGGGACCTGGCAATCAGCCCCAGCATTTT; CDR3aa: CASSIVQGPGNQPQHF
v_gene: TRBV9; j_gene: TRBJ2-7; d_gene: TRBD2; abundance: NA; CDR3nt: TGTGCCAGCAGCCCGGGGCTAGCGGTTTCCTACGAGCAGTACTTC; CDR3aa: CASSPGLAVSYEQYF
v_gene: TRBV5-4; j_gene: TRBJ1-2; d_gene: TRBD1; abundance: NA; CDR3nt: TGTGCCAGCAGCTTTACAGGGGAGGCTGGCTACACCTTC; CDR3aa: CASSFTGEAGYTF
v_gene: TRBV30; j_gene: TRBJ1-4; d_gene: NA; abundance: NA; CDR3nt: TGTGCCTGGAGGAAGAAAGGTCGAAGCTGGGGTGAAAAACTGTTTTTT; CDR3aa: CAWRKKGRSWGEKLFF
v_gene: TRBV7-2; j_gene: TRBJ1-5; d_gene: NA; abundance: NA; CDR3nt: TGTGCCAGCAGCTTAGATTACGGGTCCCAGCCCCAGCATTTT; CDR3aa: CASSLDYGSQPQHF
v_gene: TRBV29-1; j_gene: TRBJ1-2; d_gene: NA; abundance: NA; CDR3nt: TGCAGCGTTGTGGAGGCTTACTATGGCTACACCTTC; CDR3aa: CSVVEAYYGYTF
v_gene: TRBV4-1; j_gene: TRBJ2-3; d_gene: TRBD2; abundance: NA; CDR3nt: TGCGCCAGCAGCCAAGATTCGGGGGAGGGCCGGGATACGCAGTATTTT; CDR3aa: CASSQDSGEGRDTQYF
v_gene: TRBV7-9; j_gene: TRBJ2-1; d_gene: TRBD1; abundance: NA; CDR3nt: TGTGCCAGCAGCTTATTACGGACAGGGGAGTCGGGTGAGCAGTTCTTC; CDR3aa: CASSLLRTGESGEQFF
v_gene: TRBV14; j_gene: TRBJ2-6; d_gene: NA; abundance: few; CDR3nt: TGTGCCAGCAGCCGGGAGCGGTTACGGGGGGCCAACGTCCTGACTTTC; CDR3aa: CASSRERLRGANVLTF
v_gene: TRBV5-6; j_gene: TRBJ2-2; d_gene: NA; abundance: NA; CDR3nt: TGTGCCAGCAGCTTCACGGGACAGAACACCGGGGAGCTGTTTTTT; CDR3aa: CASSFTGQNTGELFF
v_gene: TRBV7-9; j_gene: TRBJ2-2; d_gene: NA; abundance: NA; CDR3nt: TGTGCCAGCAGCTTAGCCTCCGGGGAGCTGTTTTTT; CDR3aa: CASSLASGELFF
v_gene: TRBV4-2; j_gene: TRBJ2-7; d_gene: NA; abundance: NA; CDR3nt: TGTGCCAGCAGCCAAGATGGTGGGGCCAGCAGCTACGAGCAGTACTTC; CDR3aa: CASSQDGGASSYEQYF
v_gene: TRBV14; j_gene: TRBJ2-1; d_gene: TRBD2; abundance: NA; CDR3nt: TGTGCCAGCAGCTCACCGGGTAGCGGGGAAGTGTCCTACAATGAGCAGTTCTTC; CDR3aa: CASSSPGSGEVSYNEQFF
v_gene: TRBV9; j_gene: TRBJ2-1; d_gene: NA; abundance: once; CDR3nt: TGTGCCAGCAGCGTAGGAGGACAGTCCCGCAATGAGCAGTTCTTC; CDR3aa: CASSVGGQSRNEQFF
v_gene: TRBV7-9; j_gene: TRBJ2-2; d_gene: NA; abundance: NA; CDR3nt: TGTGCCAGCAGCTCGGGACCTCACACCGGGGAGCTGTTTTTT; CDR3aa: CASSSGPHTGELFF
v_gene: TRBV7-2; j_gene: TRBJ1-4; d_gene: TRBD1; abundance: NA; CDR3nt: TGTGCCAGCAGCAGAGGACAGGCAACTAATGAAAAACTGTTTTTT; CDR3aa: CASSRGQATNEKLFF
v_gene: TRBV5-6; j_gene: TRBJ2-3; d_gene: NA; abundance: NA; CDR3nt: TGTGCCAGCAGCTTGGATCCAGGTCGCACAGATACGCAGTATTTT; CDR3aa: CASSLDPGRTDTQYF
v_gene: TRBV6-1; j_gene: TRBJ2-3; d_gene: NA; abundance: NA; CDR3nt: TGTGCCAGCAGTGAATGGCGAGCAGCCGTAGCAGATACGCAGTATTTT; CDR3aa: CASSEWRAAVADTQYF
v_gene: TRBV10-3; j_gene: TRBJ1-2; d_gene: NA; abundance: NA; CDR3nt: TGTGCCATCAGTGCCGGGGAAGCTAACTATGGCTACACCTTC; CDR3aa: CAISAGEANYGYTF
v_gene: TRBV14; j_gene: TRBJ2-1; d_gene: TRBD1; abundance: NA; CDR3nt: TGTGCCAGCAGCCAGGACCGGGACAGGGCCTACAATGAGCAGTTCTTC; CDR3aa: CASSQDRDRAYNEQFF
v_gene: TRBV4-3; j_gene: TRBJ2-5; d_gene: TRBD2; abundance: NA; CDR3nt: TGCGCCAGCAGCCAAGATTTAGGGGAGGGCCGGGAGACCCAGTACTTC; CDR3aa: CASSQDLGEGRETQYF
v_gene: TRBV13; j_gene: TRBJ2-3; d_gene: NA; abundance: NA; CDR3nt: TGTGCCAGCAGCCCCCGCGGGGCGGTGGGCACAGATACGCAGTATTTT; CDR3aa: CASSPRGAVGTDTQYF
v_gene: TRBV11-3; j_gene: TRBJ2-2; d_gene: NA; abundance: NA; CDR3nt: TGTGCCAGCAGCTTAAGAGCTCCTGGGCAGGGAGCGGCCGGGGAGCTGTTTTTT; CDR3aa: CASSLRAPGQGAAGELFF
v_gene: TRBV11-3; j_gene: TRBJ2-5; d_gene: NA; abundance: NA; CDR3nt: TGTGCCAGCAGCGCCCCCTGGACTCACCAAGAGACCCAGTACTTC; CDR3aa: CASSAPWTHQETQYF
v_gene: TRBV2; j_gene: TRBJ2-7; d_gene: TRBD1; abundance: NA; CDR3nt: TGTGCCATCGTAGGACAGGCGACCTACGAGCAGTACTTC; CDR3aa: CAIVGQATYEQYF
v_gene: TRBV14; j_gene: TRBJ2-1; d_gene: TRBD2; abundance: few; CDR3nt: TGTGCCAGCAGCCCGACTAGCGGGAGGGCCGGTAATGAGCAGTTCTTC; CDR3aa: CASSPTSGRAGNEQFF
v_gene: TRBV7-2; j_gene: TRBJ1-2; d_gene: TRBD1; abundance: NA; CDR3nt: TGTGCCAGCAGTTGGACAGGGGCAAACTATGGCTACACCTTC; CDR3aa: CASSWTGANYGYTF
v_gene: TRBV10-3; j_gene: TRBJ1-4; d_gene: TRBD1; abundance: NA; CDR3nt: TGTGCCATCAGTGAAAGGGGGCTGGATGAAAAACTGTTTTTT; CDR3aa: CAISERGLDEKLFF
v_gene: TRBV27; j_gene: TRBJ2-2; d_gene: TRBD1; abundance: NA; CDR3nt: TGTGCCAGCAGTTTCTTGACAGGGTACACCGGGGAGCTGTTTTTT; CDR3aa: CASSFLTGYTGELFF